One and the same sample provided the 25 T cell receptor beta chains below, sequenced in a study of shared clonotypes between healthy human individuals. Repertoires were generated with immunoSEQ multiplex PCR, while TCRdb's copy carries only in-frame clones and drops some. The data hold around 1.9 million clones, with about 93% observed a single time. CD45RO-negative, CCR7-selected cells formed the naive CD8 fraction, which excluded terminally differentiated effector memory CD45RA+ cells. The sequencing sample was made of naive CD8+ T cells from PBMCs. Source of these receptors: a young man in good health. Some clones in this sample may be carry-over from other donors' samples.

The chain uses TRBV27 and TRBJ2-5; 9 bases line up with TRBD1. Per germline, CDR1 MNHEY and CDR2 SMNVEV (reference sequence). Unmatched junction bases numbered 5, after V lost 6 bases and J lost 6 bases. The CDR3 is made up of 13 amino acids. The DNA of the CDR3 is TGTGCCAGCAGCTACAGGGGGCAAAAGACCCAGTACTTC. Amino acid sequence: CASSYRGQKTQYF.

The V call is TRBV29-1, the J call TRBJ2-2; D is tentatively TRBD1 or TRBD2 (5 bases each). CDR3 size: 13 residues. V was pared by 1 base and J by 7 bases, with 10 bases between. Per germline, CDR1 SQVTM and CDR2 ANQGSEA. CDR3 sequence: CSVEVGESGELFF. The CDR3 coding sequence is TGCAGCGTTGAAGTAGGGGAGAGCGGGGAGCTGTTTTTT.

This rearrangement joins TRBV27 to TRBJ2-2; 7 bases align to TRBD1. CDR3 length: 16 residues. Trimming cost V 4 bases and J 5 bases; bases outside gene matches: 10. Germline CDR1 is MNHEY and CDR2 is SMNVEV (reference sequence). CDR3 in DNA: TGTGCCAGCAGTTCCCTAGACAGGGTGTGGACCGGGGAGCTGTTTTTT. Residues: CASSSLDRVWTGELFF.

This clone was found once. The J gene is TRBJ2-7, the V gene TRBV19; 7 positions match TRBD1. The germline CDR1 and CDR2 sequences are LNHDA and SQIVND (reference sequence). The CDR3 loop spans 16 amino acids. J gave up 2 bases and V 4 bases, and 11 bases lay outside the gene matches. DNA of the CDR3: TGTGCCAGTAGTAAACCGGGACAGTCCCTTACCTACGAGCAGTACTTC. Its translation is CASSKPGQSLTYEQYF.

The chain recombines TRBV4-3 with TRBJ1-2, with D hard to call. The CDR3 loop spans 16 amino acids. V lost 4 bases, J lost 2 bases, and 17 bases lay in between. CDR1 and CDR2 from the germline V gene are LGHNA and YSLEER. Here the CDR3 DNA reads TGCGCCAGCAGCCCCCTCTATGAAGGGCTGAACTATGGCTACACCTTC. Its translation is CASSPLYEGLNYGYTF.

The CDR3 spells CASSRGREQYF. The CDR3 nucleotides are TGTGCCAGCAGCCGCGGAAGGGAGCAGTACTTC. The J gene is TRBJ2-7, the V gene TRBV11-2; D remains unclear. The CDR3 contains 11 residues. Between the trimmed V and J ends, which lost 5 bases and 7 bases, there was a span of 9 bases. Germline assignment: CDR1 SGHAT and CDR2 FQNNGV.

The chain links TRBV4-3 to TRBJ2-1; 11 bases are shared with TRBD2. V lost 4 bases to trimming and J lost 7 bases; unmatched junction nucleotides: 9. CDR3 length: 16 residues. Germline V gene lookup returns CDR1 LGHNA and CDR2 YSLEER. CDR3 region: CASSRHLSGRANEQFF. The CDR3 coding sequence is TGCGCCAGCAGCCGACATCTTAGCGGGAGGGCGAATGAGCAGTTCTTC.

V gene TRBV6-1 combines with J gene TRBJ1-2, with 11 bases fitting TRBD1. After removal of 5 bases from V and 4 bases from J, the junction contained 6 bases not matched to a gene. The germline CDR1 and CDR2 sequences are MNHNS and SASEGT. The CDR3 consists of 15 residues. The CDR3 is CASSLGQGAGYGYTF. CDR3 sequence (DNA): TGTGCCAGCAGTCTCGGACAGGGGGCCGGCTATGGCTACACCTTC.

Here the CDR3 reads CASSWGDRGNEQFF. As DNA, the CDR3 is TGTGCCAGCAGCTGGGGGGACAGGGGCAATGAGCAGTTCTTC. J is TRBJ2-1 and V is TRBV11-2; 10 bases map to TRBD1. This CDR3 spans 14 amino acids. The ends lost 4 bases at V and 6 bases at J; junction bases unmatched: 3. The germline gives CDR1 SGHAT, CDR2 FQNNGV.

Turning to this clone: At the DNA level, this CDR3 is encoded by other sequences in the same sample as well. The rearrangement links TRBV29-1 to TRBJ1-1; D not certain. The V end lost 4 bases, the J end lost 4 bases, and 4 bases lay between the germline ends. The CDR3 loop spans 10 amino acids. Germline lookup yields CDR1 SQVTM and CDR2 ANQGSEA. The CDR3 reads CSVGFTEAFF. DNA of the CDR3: TGCAGCGTTGGGTTCACTGAAGCTTTCTTT.

The chain carries TRBV7-9 and TRBJ1-4, with TRBD1 matching over 9 bases. Germline V gives CDR1 SEHNR, CDR2 FQNEAQ (reference sequence). Trimming removed 4 bases from V and 1 base from J; junction bases left unmatched: 4. This CDR3 has 16 amino acids. In nucleotides, the CDR3 is TGTGCCAGCAGCTCAACGACAGGGGGAACTAATGAAAAACTGTTTTTT. Residues: CASSSTTGGTNEKLFF.

The chain is built from TRBV13 and TRBJ2-2; D possibly matches TRBD1 or TRBD2 (7 bases each). V lost 4 bases and J 0 bases, leaving 27 bases between the germline ends. The CDR3 has 21 residues. Germline values: CDR1 PRHDT, CDR2 FYEKMQ (reference sequence). CDR3 bases: TGTGCCAGCAGCTCCACCTCCCCGGGGCAGGGGGGGGATTCGAACACCGGGGAGCTGTTTTTT. The encoded protein is CASSSTSPGQGGDSNTGELFF.

The V gene is TRBV13, the J gene TRBJ2-3, with a weak D call TRBD1 (6 bases). The CDR3 is 14 amino acids. V lost 2 bases, J lost 5 bases, and 11 bases lay in between. Per the germline V gene, CDR1 is PRHDT and CDR2 is FYEKMQ (reference sequence). CDR3 bases: TGTGCCAGCAGCTTACAGGGGCGCAGAGATACGCAGTATTTT. Translation: CASSLQGRRDTQYF. The full variable domain, completed using reference TRBV13 and TRBJ2-3, is AAGVIQSPRHLIKEKRETATLKCYPIPRHDTVYWYQQGPGQDPQFLISFYEKMQSDKGSIPDRFSAQQFSDYHSELNMSSLELGDSALYFCASSLQGRRDTQYFGPGTRLTVL.

The chain links TRBV4-1 to TRBJ2-1; D gene uncertain. Germline CDR1 MGHRA, CDR2 YSYEKL. The ends were cut back, 0 bases at V and 0 bases at J, with 18 bases in the middle. The CDR3 spans 19 residues. The DNA for the CDR3 is TGCGCCAGCAGCCAAGATCCCGACTTCGAGGTGAGCTCCTACAATGAGCAGTTCTTC. Encoded protein: CASSQDPDFEVSSYNEQFF.

V usage is TRBV7-9 and J usage is TRBJ2-1; no definite D call. Germline values: CDR1 SEHNR, CDR2 FQNEAQ (reference sequence). The CDR3 is made up of 13 amino acids. V dropped 8 bases and J dropped 3 bases, with 11 bases sitting between them. The CDR3 nucleotides read TGTGCCAGCCTTCAACCAAACTACAATGAGCAGTTCTTC. The encoded protein is CASLQPNYNEQFF. Together with reference TRBV7-9 and TRBJ2-1, the CDR3 gives the full variable domain: DTGVSQNPRHKITKRGQNVTFRCDPISEHNRLYWYRQTLGQGPEFLTYFQNEAQLEKSRLLSDRFSAERPKGSFSTLEIQRTEQGDSAMYLCASLQPNYNEQFFGPGTRLTVL.

This sequence joins TRBV7-9 and TRBJ2-7; D unresolved. The CDR3 contains 11 residues. Germline CDR1 and CDR2: SEHNR and FQNEAQ (reference sequence). Trimming took off 4 bases at V and 4 bases at J, with 5 bases between the two ends. CDR3 protein: CASSWMYEQYF. CDR3 nucleotides: TGTGCCAGCAGCTGGATGTACGAGCAGTACTTC.

The chain combines TRBV29-1 with TRBJ2-7; D might be TRBD2 (6 bases). CDR3 length equals 13 residues. V lost 6 bases and J 7 bases, leaving 19 bases between the germline ends. Germline lookup yields CDR1 SQVTM and CDR2 ANQGSEA. In DNA, the CDR3 is TGCAGCGTGGGGGGTGGAGCTTCAAGGGAGCAGTACTTC. Amino acids: CSVGGGASREQYF.

The gene calls are TRBV6-5 and TRBJ2-7, with 7 nucleotides matching TRBD1. CDR3 length equals 14 residues. The germline gives CDR1 MNHEY, CDR2 SVGAGI. J lost 7 bases, V lost 4 bases, and 10 bases had no gene match. CDR3 residues: CASSSDDREVEQYF. The CDR3 DNA reads as TGTGCCAGCAGTTCGGATGACAGGGAAGTTGAGCAGTACTTC.

The chain recombines TRBV19 with TRBJ2-1; tentative D call: TRBD2 (5 bases). This CDR3 is built from 16 residues. Trimming stripped 3 bases from V and 2 bases from J, with 14 bases between. From germline, CDR1 is LNHDA and CDR2 SQIVND (reference sequence). The DNA for the CDR3 is TGTGCCAGTAGTATTTTCGGCGGAGGTGCCTACAATGAGCAGTTCTTC. Translated: CASSIFGGGAYNEQFF.

The rearrangement joins TRBV9 to TRBJ1-5, with D uncertain. Germline V gives CDR1 SGDLS, CDR2 YYNGEE. CDR3 size: 14 residues. The V end lost 3 bases, the J end lost 0 bases, and 7 bases lay between the germline ends. This chain's CDR3 is CASSENLSNQPQHF. The CDR3 DNA sequence: TGTGCCAGCAGCGAAAATCTTAGCAATCAGCCCCAGCATTTT.

The chain joins TRBV5-6 to TRBJ1-4; D unresolved. Germline-derived CDR1 and CDR2 are SGHDT and YYEEEE. V dropped 1 base and J dropped 0 bases, with 7 bases sitting between them. The CDR3 has 15 residues. The DNA of the CDR3 is TGTGCCAGCAGCTTGTACCAGGCAACTAATGAAAAACTGTTTTTT. Its translation is CASSLYQATNEKLFF.

This sequence joins TRBV28 and TRBJ2-3; tentative D call: TRBD2 (6 bases). CDR3 size: 13 residues. CDR1 MDHEN and CDR2 SYDVKM come from the germline V gene. The V end was cut by 7 bases, the J end by 3 bases, with 11 bases between. CDR3 DNA sequence: TGTGCCAGCATATCGGGGGTAACAGATACGCAGTATTTT. This codes for CASISGVTDTQYF.

This clone was counted a single time. The gene calls are TRBV7-9 and TRBJ1-1; D possibly corresponds to TRBD1 (6 bases). The CDR3 has 17 residues. Germline lookup yields CDR1 SEHNR and CDR2 FQNEAQ (reference sequence). V was clipped by 6 bases and J by 5 bases, with 25 bases between them. CDR3 coding DNA: TGTGCCAGCAGGAATTCCCGGGGGCCGTTAAGGGGGACTGAAGCTTTCTTT. Translated, it gives CASRNSRGPLRGTEAFF.

The V call is TRBV29-1, the J call TRBJ2-2, with D hard to call. V was cut by 8 bases and J by 2 bases, with 12 bases left in between. There are 13 residues in the CDR3. The germline V gene has CDR1 SQVTM and CDR2 ANQGSEA. The CDR3 coding sequence is TGCAGCACCTGGACGGTAAACACCGGGGAGCTGTTTTTT. Its translation: CSTWTVNTGELFF.

This CDR3 is CASSTRDNPLPYEQYF. The CDR3 nucleotides read TGTGCCAGCAGTACCCGGGACAACCCTCTACCCTACGAGCAGTACTTC. This chain joins TRBV27 and TRBJ2-7; D is possibly TRBD1 (6 bases). The germline V and J ends were trimmed by 5 bases and 2 bases, with 19 bases remaining between them. Per germline, CDR1 MNHEY and CDR2 SMNVEV (reference sequence). The length of the CDR3 is 16 residues.